The rows below give T cell receptor beta chains drawn from one sample of a study of blood T cell repertoires in COVID-19. Libraries were prepared by immunoSEQ multiplex PCR; TCRdb keeps only in-frame clonotypes and omits some of them. Altogether 150,000 or so clones are present, 85% to 90% being singletons, with the ten largest covering about 6.5%. The specimen sequenced was peripheral blood. The source is a man older than 75 with acute or convalescent COVID-19. Each CDR3 is given with its conserved first and last residue. Each record gives: J gene, V gene, clone size, D gene, CDR3 length, CDR3 DNA, CDR3 protein. D genes are given only for firm matches. Clone size is stated in some rows and not others, as once, few, many or a class when expanded.

>TRBJ1-2|TRBV3-1/TRBV3-2|.|.|16
TGTGCCAGCAGCCAGGGCCAGGGGTGGGAGAACTATGGCTACACCTTC
CASSQGQGWENYGYTF
>TRBJ1-3|TRBV7-6|.|TRBD1|16
TGTGCCAGCAGCCAAATGACAGGGCCCTCTGGAAACACCATATATTTT
CASSQMTGPSGNTIYF
>TRBJ1-2|TRBV7-9|.|.|14
TGTGCCAGCAGCTTAGTGGGCAGGGCCTATGGCTACACCTTC
CASSLVGRAYGYTF
>TRBJ2-1|TRBV9|.|TRBD2|16
TGTGCCAGCAGTGATAATGGACTAGCGGTATACAATGAGCAGTTCTTC
CASSDNGLAVYNEQFF
>TRBJ2-1|TRBV10-1|.|TRBD1|16
TGCGCCAGCAGTGAGTCGAAGGGGGCTTTTATCAATGAGCAGTTCTTC
CASSESKGAFINEQFF
>TRBJ1-1|TRBV7-2|.|.|14
TGTGCCAGCAGCTTCGGTCCGGGTAACACTGAAGCTTTCTTT
CASSFGPGNTEAFF
>TRBJ1-2|TRBV2|.|.|14
TGTGCCAGCAGCCCGGGTACGGGGTTGGCTGGCTACACCTTC
CASSPGTGLAGYTF
>TRBJ2-7|TRBV10-1|.|.|11
TGCGCCAGCAGTGATGGGCCAAAGCAGTACTTC
CASSDGPKQYF
>TRBJ1-4|TRBV10-3|.|.|13
TGTGCCGTCTCGGGACTCGATGGTGAAAAACTGTTTTTT
CAVSGLDGEKLFF
>TRBJ2-1|TRBV5-1|.|TRBD1|14
TGCGCCAGCAGCGCGGACAGGGGAGGCAATGAGCAGTTCTTC
CASSADRGGNEQFF
>TRBJ1-1|TRBV30|few|.|13
TGTGCCTTCGGGGGGGTTTCGGGCACTGAAGCTTTCTTT
CAFGGVSGTEAFF
>TRBJ1-2|TRBV5-4|.|.|13
TGTGCCAGCAGCTTGCCCGGGAACTATGGCTACACCTTC
CASSLPGNYGYTF
>TRBJ1-5|TRBV6-5|.|.|13
TGTGCCAGCAGTTACTCGCGGGATCAGCCCCAGCATTTT
CASSYSRDQPQHF
>TRBJ1-6|TRBV7-3|once|TRBD1|13
TGTGCCAGCGGGACAGACTATAATTCACCCCTCCACTTT
CASGTDYNSPLHF